This is a list of T cell receptor beta chains from one sample in a study of CD8 T cells in ankylosing spondylitis. TCRdb passed the 5' RACE reads through MiXCR, listing each CDR3 protein once. The data contain fewer than 250,000 distinct CDR3 sequences, roughly 32% of them singletons. Material: blood, either unsorted or a sorted T cell fraction (not recorded which). The source is a male donor with ankylosing spondylitis or in good health (not recorded which). Both conserved end residues are part of each CDR3. A D gene is named only where the DNA matches it firmly. Clone size is stated in some rows and not others, as once, few, many or a class when expanded.

abundance	d_gene	j_gene	v_gene	CDR3nt	CDR3aa
-	TRBD1	TRBJ2-1	TRBV4-2	TGTGCCAGCAGCCAAACGGGACAGGGGGCCTACAATGAGCAGTTCTTC	CASSQTGQGAYNEQFF
-	-	TRBJ2-7	TRBV5-1	TGCGCCAGCAGCTACCAGGACAGCTACGAGCAGTACTTC	CASSYQDSYEQYF
once	-	TRBJ1-1	TRBV12-3/TRBV12-4	TGTGCCAGCAGTCTACAGGAGGGGACTGAAGCTTTCTTT	CASSLQEGTEAFF
few	TRBD1	TRBJ2-7	TRBV27	TGTGCCAGCAGTTACAGGGGGACGTACGAGCAGTACTTC	CASSYRGTYEQYF
-	-	TRBJ1-4	TRBV20-1	TGCAGTGCTAGAGATCGGGCCTCAAAACTGTTTTTT	CSARDRASKLFF
-	-	TRBJ2-3	TRBV12-3/TRBV12-4	TGTGCCAGCAGTTTGGGGGCAGCCACAGATACGCAGTATTTT	CASSLGAATDTQYF
-	-	TRBJ1-5	TRBV10-3	TGTGCCATCAGGGAAGATAGCAATCAGCCCCAGCATTTT	CAIREDSNQPQHF
once	-	TRBJ2-1	TRBV7-2	TGTGCCAGCAGCTTAGTCGTGAGGGGGGGCCACAATGAGCAGTTCTTC	CASSLVVRGGHNEQFF
-	TRBD1	TRBJ1-4	TRBV7-2	TGTGCCAGCAGCTTACGTCGCGGGACAGCAACTAATGAAAAACTGTTTTTT	CASSLRRGTATNEKLFF
few	-	TRBJ2-3	TRBV6-5	TGTGCCAGCAGTTACGGGACGGGACTGCCTCCCACAGATACGCAGTATTTT	CASSYGTGLPPTDTQYF
-	-	TRBJ2-7	TRBV9	TGTGCCAGCAGCGTATCCGGGCCAGGGAGCGAGCAGTACTTC	CASSVSGPGSEQYF
-	TRBD2	TRBJ2-2	TRBV24-1	TGTGCCACCAGTGATGGGAGGGACACCGGGGAGCTGTTTTTT	CATSDGRDTGELFF
-	TRBD2	TRBJ2-3	TRBV30	TGTGCCTGGAGTGTCGGGGGGAGCACAGATACGCAGTATTTT	CAWSVGGSTDTQYF
-	-	TRBJ2-5	TRBV5-1	TGCGCCAGCAGCACCGGGACATACGAGACCCAGTACTTC	CASSTGTYETQYF
-	-	TRBJ2-5	TRBV6-5	TGTGCCAGCAGCCTCCTCCCGGGGATCCAGTACTTC	CASSLLPGIQYF
-	-	TRBJ2-5	TRBV20-1	TGCAGTGCTAGATTGGAGACCCAGTACTTC	CSARLETQYF
few	-	TRBJ2-1	TRBV15	TGTGCCACCCGGGAGACAGGCCCGCAGTTCTTC	CATRETGPQFF
few	TRBD2	TRBJ2-1	TRBV20-1	TGCAGTGCTAGAGGAGCGGGGGGATCTTATGAGCAGTTCTTC	CSARGAGGSYEQFF
-	-	TRBJ2-1	TRBV20-1	TGCAGTGCTAGAGATATTGACAGCAATGAGCAGTTCTTC	CSARDIDSNEQFF
-	-	TRBJ2-7	TRBV10-3	TGTGCCATCACTAGGGACACCTACTACGAGCAGTACTTC	CAITRDTYYEQYF
few	-	TRBJ1-2	TRBV20-1	TGCAGTGCTAGAGAGATGGGAGTCTGGGATGGCTACACCTTC	CSAREMGVWDGYTF